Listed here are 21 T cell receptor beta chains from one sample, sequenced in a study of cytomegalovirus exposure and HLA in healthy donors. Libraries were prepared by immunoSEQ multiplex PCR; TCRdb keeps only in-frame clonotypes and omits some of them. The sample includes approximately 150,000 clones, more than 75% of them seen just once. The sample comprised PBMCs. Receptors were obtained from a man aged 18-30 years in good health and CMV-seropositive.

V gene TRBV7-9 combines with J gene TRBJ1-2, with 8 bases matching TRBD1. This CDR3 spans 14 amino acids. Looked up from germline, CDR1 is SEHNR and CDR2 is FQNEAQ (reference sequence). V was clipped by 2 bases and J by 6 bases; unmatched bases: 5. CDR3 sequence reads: CASSLTQGAHGYTF. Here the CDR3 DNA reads TGTGCCAGCAGCTTAACTCAGGGGGCCCATGGCTACACCTTC.

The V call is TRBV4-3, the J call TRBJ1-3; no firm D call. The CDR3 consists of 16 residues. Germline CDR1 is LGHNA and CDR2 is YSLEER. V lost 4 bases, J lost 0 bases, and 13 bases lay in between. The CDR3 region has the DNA TGCGCCAGCAGCCCCGATTTTTGGCTCTCTGGAAACACCATATATTTT. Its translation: CASSPDFWLSGNTIYF.

The CDR3: CASSTATSDAYNEQFF. The CDR3 DNA is TGTGCCAGCAGCACCGCAACTAGCGATGCCTACAATGAGCAGTTCTTC. The chain joins TRBV7-9 to TRBJ2-1; TRBD2 matches 7 bases. Per germline, CDR1 SEHNR and CDR2 FQNEAQ (reference sequence). This CDR3 region has 16 residues. V gave up 5 bases and J gave up 2 bases; unmatched junction bases: 9. The full variable domain, with the rest looked up from reference TRBV7-9 and TRBJ2-1, is DTGVSQNPRHKITKRGQNVTFRCDPISEHNRLYWYRQTLGQGPEFLTYFQNEAQLEKSRLLSDRFSAERPKGSFSTLEIQRTEQGDSAMYLCASSTATSDAYNEQFFGPGTRLTVL.

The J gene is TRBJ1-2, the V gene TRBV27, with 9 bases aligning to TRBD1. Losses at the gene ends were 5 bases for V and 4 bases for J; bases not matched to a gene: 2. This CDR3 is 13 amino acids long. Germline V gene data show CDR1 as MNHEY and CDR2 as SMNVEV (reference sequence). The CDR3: CASSPDRGYGYTF. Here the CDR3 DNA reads TGTGCCAGCAGTCCGGACAGGGGCTATGGCTACACCTTC.

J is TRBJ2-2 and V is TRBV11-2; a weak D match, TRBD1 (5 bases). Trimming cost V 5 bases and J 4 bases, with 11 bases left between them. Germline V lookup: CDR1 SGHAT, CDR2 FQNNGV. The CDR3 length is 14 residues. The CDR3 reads CASSGQGITGELFF. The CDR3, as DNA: TGTGCCAGCAGCGGGCAGGGAATCACCGGGGAGCTGTTTTTT.

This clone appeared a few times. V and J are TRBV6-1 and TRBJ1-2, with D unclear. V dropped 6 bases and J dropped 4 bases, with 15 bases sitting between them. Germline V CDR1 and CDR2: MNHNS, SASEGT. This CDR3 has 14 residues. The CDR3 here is CASRETLQRYGYTF. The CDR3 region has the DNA TGTGCCAGCAGGGAGACTTTACAACGCTATGGCTACACCTTC.

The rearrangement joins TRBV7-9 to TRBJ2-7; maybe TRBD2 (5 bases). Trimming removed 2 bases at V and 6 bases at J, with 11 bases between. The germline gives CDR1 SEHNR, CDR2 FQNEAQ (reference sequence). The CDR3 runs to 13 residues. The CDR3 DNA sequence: TGTGCCAGCAGCTTAAGAGGGCAATCCGAGCAGTACTTC. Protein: CASSLRGQSEQYF.

DNA of the CDR3: TGTGCCAGCAGTCTTATCCTGACCGAGGATAATGAAAAACTGTTTTTT. Translated, it gives CASSLILTEDNEKLFF. J is TRBJ1-4 and V is TRBV11-2; D gene uncertain. The CDR3 contains 16 residues. Trimming stripped 6 bases from V and 4 bases from J, with 18 bases between. The germline gives CDR1 SGHAT, CDR2 FQNNGV.

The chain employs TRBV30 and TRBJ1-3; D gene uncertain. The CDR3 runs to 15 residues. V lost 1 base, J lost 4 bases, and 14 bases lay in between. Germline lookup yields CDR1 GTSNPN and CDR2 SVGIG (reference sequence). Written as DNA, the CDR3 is TGTGCCTGGAGTGGGCAGACAAATCTCGGAAACACCATATATTTT. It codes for CAWSGQTNLGNTIYF.

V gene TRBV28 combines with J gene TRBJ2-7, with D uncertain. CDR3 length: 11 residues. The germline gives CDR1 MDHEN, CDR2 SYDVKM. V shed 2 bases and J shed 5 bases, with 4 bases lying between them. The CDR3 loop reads CASSLSHEQYF. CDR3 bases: TGTGCCAGCAGTTTAAGCCACGAGCAGTACTTC.

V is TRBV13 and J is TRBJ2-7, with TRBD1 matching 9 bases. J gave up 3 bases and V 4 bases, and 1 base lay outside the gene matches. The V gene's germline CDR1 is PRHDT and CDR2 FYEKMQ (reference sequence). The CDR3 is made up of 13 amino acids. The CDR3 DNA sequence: TGTGCCAGCAGCTCGACAGGGGGCTACGAGCAGTACTTC. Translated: CASSSTGGYEQYF.

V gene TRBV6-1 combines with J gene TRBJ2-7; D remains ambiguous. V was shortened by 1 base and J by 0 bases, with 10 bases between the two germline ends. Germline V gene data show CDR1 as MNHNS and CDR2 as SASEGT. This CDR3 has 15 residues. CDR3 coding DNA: TGTGCCAGCAGTGAAGAGCCAGGATTCTCCTACGAGCAGTACTTC. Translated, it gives CASSEEPGFSYEQYF.

CDR3 in DNA: TGTGCCAGCAGCCCGGAGGACGCGAACACCGGGGAGCTGTTTTTT. Its protein product is CASSPEDANTGELFF. The chain has TRBV7-3 and TRBJ2-2; a possible D gene is TRBD2 (5 bases). V was shortened by 5 bases and J by 0 bases, with 10 bases between the two germline ends. CDR3 size: 15 residues. Germline V gene lookup returns CDR1 SGHTA and CDR2 FQGTGA.

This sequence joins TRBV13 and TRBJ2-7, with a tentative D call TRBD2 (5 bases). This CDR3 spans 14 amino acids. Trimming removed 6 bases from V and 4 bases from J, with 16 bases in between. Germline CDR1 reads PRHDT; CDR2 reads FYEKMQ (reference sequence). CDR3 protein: CASRVSHGIYEQYF. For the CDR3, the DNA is TGTGCCAGCAGGGTGAGCCACGGGATATACGAGCAGTACTTC.

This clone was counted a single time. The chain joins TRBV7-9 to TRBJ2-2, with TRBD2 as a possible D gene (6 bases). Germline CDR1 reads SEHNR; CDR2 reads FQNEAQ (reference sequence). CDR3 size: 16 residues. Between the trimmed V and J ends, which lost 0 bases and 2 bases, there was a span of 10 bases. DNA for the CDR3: TGTGCCAGCAGCTTAGCTAGCGGACTTAACACCGGGGAGCTGTTTTTT. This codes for CASSLASGLNTGELFF. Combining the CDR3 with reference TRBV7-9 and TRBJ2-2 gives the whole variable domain DTGVSQNPRHKITKRGQNVTFRCDPISEHNRLYWYRQTLGQGPEFLTYFQNEAQLEKSRLLSDRFSAERPKGSFSTLEIQRTEQGDSAMYLCASSLASGLNTGELFFGEGSRLTVL.

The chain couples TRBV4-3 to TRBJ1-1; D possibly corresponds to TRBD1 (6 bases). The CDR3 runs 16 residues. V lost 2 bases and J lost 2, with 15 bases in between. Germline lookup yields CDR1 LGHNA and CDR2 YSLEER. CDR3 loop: CASSQSTGYLNTEAFF. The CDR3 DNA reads TGCGCCAGCAGCCAATCAACAGGGTACCTCAACACTGAAGCTTTCTTT.

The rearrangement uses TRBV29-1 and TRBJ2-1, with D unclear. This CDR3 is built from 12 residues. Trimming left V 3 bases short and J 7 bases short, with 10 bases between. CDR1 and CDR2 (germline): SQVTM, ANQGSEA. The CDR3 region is CSVDRGLNEQFF. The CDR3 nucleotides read TGCAGCGTTGATCGTGGGCTGAATGAGCAGTTCTTC.

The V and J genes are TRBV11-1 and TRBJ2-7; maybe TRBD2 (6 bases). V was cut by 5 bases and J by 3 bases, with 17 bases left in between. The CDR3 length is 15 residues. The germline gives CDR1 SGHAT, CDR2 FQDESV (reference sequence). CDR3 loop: CASSQGGTHIYEQYF. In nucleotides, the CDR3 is TGTGCCAGCAGCCAAGGCGGGACTCATATCTACGAGCAGTACTTC. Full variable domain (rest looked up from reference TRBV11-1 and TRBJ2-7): EAEVAQSPRYKITEKSQAVAFWCDPISGHATLYWYRQILGQGPELLVQFQDESVVDDSQLPKDRFSAERLKGVDSTLKIQPAELGDSAMYLCASSQGGTHIYEQYFGPGTRLTVT.

This CDR3 reads CASSLGLGPLTEAFF. DNA of the CDR3: TGTGCCAGCAGCTTGGGGTTGGGCCCCCTCACTGAAGCTTTCTTT. The chain carries TRBV5-6 and TRBJ1-1; no reliable D call. V lost 0 bases and J 4 bases, leaving 13 bases between the germline ends. Germline V CDR1 and CDR2: SGHDT, YYEEEE. The CDR3 runs to 15 residues.

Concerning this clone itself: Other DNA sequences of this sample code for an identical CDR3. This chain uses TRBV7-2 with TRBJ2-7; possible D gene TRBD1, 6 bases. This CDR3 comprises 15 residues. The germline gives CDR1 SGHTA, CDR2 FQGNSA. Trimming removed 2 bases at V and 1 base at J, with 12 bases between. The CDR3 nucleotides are TGTGCCAGCAGCTTATCGGGGCAGGGGTCCTACGAGCAGTACTTC. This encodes CASSLSGQGSYEQYF.

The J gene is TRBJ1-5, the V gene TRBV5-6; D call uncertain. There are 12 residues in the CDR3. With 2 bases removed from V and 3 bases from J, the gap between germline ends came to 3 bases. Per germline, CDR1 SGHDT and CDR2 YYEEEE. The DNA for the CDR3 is TGTGCCAGCAGCTTTAACAATCAGCCCCAGCATTTT. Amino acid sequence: CASSFNNQPQHF. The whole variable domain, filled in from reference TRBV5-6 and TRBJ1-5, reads DAGVTQSPTHLIKTRGQQVTLRCSPKSGHDTVSWYQQALGQGPQFIFQYYEEEERQRGNFPDRFSGHQFPNYSSELNVNALLLGDSALYLCASSFNNQPQHFGDGTRLSIL.